The 25 T cell receptor beta chains given below trace back to one sample, sequenced in a study of human T cells and chemical hapten exposure. TCRdb ran MiXCR on the RACE reads and lists one entry per CDR3 protein. The profile shows about 130,000 distinct CDR3 sequences, around 8.3% of them singletons. Time point specified: healthy volunteer bleed at 2 weeks. Total RNA came from unfractionated whole blood. Input material: whole blood. These receptors came from a male donor in good health. Some clones in this sample may be carry-over from other donors' samples.

Many counts were recorded for this clonotype. The chain uses TRBV25-1 and TRBJ1-5, with D uncertain. This CDR3 is built from 17 residues. Germline values: CDR1 MGHDK, CDR2 SYGVNS. Between the trimmed V and J ends, which lost 1 base and 3 bases, there was a span of 16 bases. CDR3 nucleotides: TGTGCCAGCAGTGAATCGAAGGAAGGTCCATTCAATCAGCCCCAGCATTTT. Translated: CASSESKEGPFNQPQHF.

This clonotype appeared many times. V gene TRBV19 combines with J gene TRBJ2-1; a weak D match, TRBD1 (5 bases). The CDR3 is made up of 14 amino acids. The V end lost 6 bases, the J end lost 1 base, and 10 bases lay between the germline ends. In germline, CDR1 is LNHDA, CDR2 SQIVND (reference sequence). The CDR3 reads CASSPGPSYNEQFF. CDR3 bases: TGTGCCAGTAGCCCAGGGCCGTCCTACAATGAGCAGTTCTTC. Complete variable domain (other parts from reference TRBV19 and TRBJ2-1): DGGITQSPKYLFRKEGQNVTLSCEQNLNHDAMYWYRQDPGQGLRLIYYSQIVNDFQKGDIAEGYSVSREKKESFPLTVTSAQKNPTAFYLCASSPGPSYNEQFFGPGTRLTVL.

A few counts support this clonotype. This chain links TRBV4-1 with TRBJ1-1, with D perhaps matching TRBD1 (5 bases). V was trimmed by 4 bases and J by 2 bases, leaving 11 bases between them. The CDR3 covers 14 residues. Germline values: CDR1 MGHRA, CDR2 YSYEKL. DNA of the CDR3: TGCGCCAGCAGCCTAGGGACCCGCAACACTGAAGCTTTCTTT. Translated, it gives CASSLGTRNTEAFF.

In its sample, this clonotype was seen many times. This chain links TRBV20-1 with TRBJ2-3, with a possible D match to TRBD2 (5 bases). CDR1 is DFQATT and CDR2 is SNEGSKA in the germline V gene (reference sequence). CDR3 length: 16 amino acids. Trimming left V 3 bases short and J 2 bases short, with 18 bases between. CDR3 in DNA: TGCAGTGCTAGTCCACCCATCAACCTAGCCACAGATACGCAGTATTTT. Amino acids: CSASPPINLATDTQYF.

This clonotype has a handful of counts. The CDR3 reads CSARPRTGELFF. Here the CDR3 DNA reads TGCAGTGCTAGACCCCGCACCGGGGAGCTGTTTTTT. V is TRBV20-1 and J is TRBJ2-2; D is unresolved. CDR1 and CDR2 (germline): DFQATT, SNEGSKA (reference sequence). The CDR3 loop spans 12 amino acids. V lost 2 bases to trimming and J lost 4 bases, with 5 bases between them.

A few counts support this clonotype. The chain links TRBV25-1 to TRBJ2-7; D remains unclear. Trimming stripped 3 bases from V and 2 bases from J, with 5 bases between. This CDR3 comprises 12 residues. Germline CDR1 reads MGHDK; CDR2 reads SYGVNS. The chain's CDR3 is CASSESTYEQYF. The DNA of the CDR3 is TGTGCCAGCAGTGAGTCAACCTACGAGCAGTACTTC.

This clonotype was seen a handful of times. J is TRBJ1-2 and V is TRBV15, with D unclear. CDR3 size: 13 residues. V lost 3 bases to trimming and J lost 8 bases, with 13 bases between them. Germline CDR1 and CDR2: LNHNV and YYDKDF (reference sequence). CDR3 coding DNA: TGTGCCACCAGCAGCAGGCCTTCTTTGGGCTACACCTTC. Amino acid sequence: CATSSRPSLGYTF.

This clonotype appeared a few times. At one boundary the junction diverges from the germline segment, which might be a read error. The chain recombines TRBV12-3 or TRBV12-4 with TRBJ2-7, with TRBD2 as a possible D gene (5 bases). The CDR3 sequence is 13 residues long. DNA of the CDR3: TGTGCCAGCAGTTCCCCGAACGACTACGAGCAGCACTTC. It translates to CASSSPNDYEQHF.

This clonotype turned up a few times. The chain employs TRBV7-8 and TRBJ2-3; no definite D call. This CDR3 has 14 amino acids. The V end lost 5 bases, the J end lost 2 bases, and 11 bases lay between the germline ends. CDR1 and CDR2 from the germline V gene are SGHVS and FQNEAQ. The CDR3 spells CASSLPRHTDTQYF. CDR3 sequence (DNA): TGTGCCAGCAGCCTCCCCAGGCACACAGATACGCAGTATTTT.

The chain is built from TRBV27 and TRBJ2-3; D is ambiguous. The CDR3 contains 13 residues. Germline lookup yields CDR1 MNHEY and CDR2 SMNVEV (reference sequence). Trimming removed 0 bases from V and 5 bases from J, with 6 bases in between. CDR3 in amino acids: CASSLSLGDTQYF. CDR3 bases: TGTGCCAGCAGTTTATCGCTTGGAGATACGCAGTATTTT.

This clonotype showed up many times. The chain has TRBV12-3 or TRBV12-4 and TRBJ1-4; D unresolved. The CDR3 covers 13 residues. V gave up 6 bases and J gave up 7 bases, with 12 bases separating them. The CDR3 spells CASRLDWGEKLFF. CDR3 coding DNA: TGTGCCAGCAGACTAGACTGGGGTGAAAAACTGTTTTTT.

This clonotype was observed at least ten times. The junction departs from the called germline gene at one end, perhaps through a read error. This chain uses TRBV5-1 with TRBJ1-2; 8 bases are a match to TRBD1. The CDR3 totals 13 residues. Germline V gene sequence: CDR1 SGHRS, CDR2 YFSETQ. The CDR3 coding sequence is TGTGCCAGCAGCCCCGGACAGGGCTATGGCTACACCTTC. Protein sequence: CASSPGQGYGYTF.

The sample holds many counts of this clonotype. V is TRBV27 and J is TRBJ2-7, with 10 bases lining up with TRBD2. The ends lost 2 bases at V and 4 bases at J; junction bases unmatched: 5. The CDR3 consists of 15 residues. Looked up from germline, CDR1 is MNHEY and CDR2 is SMNVEV (reference sequence). CDR3 in amino acids: CASSLSLAGAYEQYF. CDR3 bases: TGTGCCAGCAGTTTAAGCCTAGCGGGAGCTTACGAGCAGTACTTC.

This clonotype appeared a few times. The chain uses TRBV15 and TRBJ2-3, with D possibly matching TRBD1 (6 bases). CDR1 is LNHNV, CDR2 YYDKDF, per germline (reference sequence). The CDR3 consists of 18 residues. V lost 2 bases to trimming and J lost 1 base, with 19 bases between them. The CDR3 nucleotides read TGTGCCACCAGCAGAACATCCCTCCTGGGGGCTGGCACAGATACGCAGTATTTT. Amino acids: CATSRTSLLGAGTDTQYF. Using reference TRBV15 and TRBJ2-3 for the parts outside the CDR3, the full variable domain is DAMVIQNPRYQVTQFGKPVTLSCSQTLNHNVMYWYQQKSSQAPKLLFHYYDKDFNNEADTPDNFQSRRPNTSFCFLDIRSPGLGDTAMYLCATSRTSLLGAGTDTQYFGPGTRLTVL.

This clonotype was seen at least ten times. The CDR3 DNA follows: TGCGCCAGCAGCCAGCTAGAGGGCACTGAAGCTTTCTTT. Translation: CASSQLEGTEAFF. V usage is TRBV5-1 and J usage is TRBJ1-1; the D is unclear. The V gene lost 4 bases and the J gene lost 4 bases, with 11 bases spanning the gap. Germline V gene lookup returns CDR1 SGHRS and CDR2 YFSETQ. CDR3 length equals 13 residues. The complete variable domain, with remaining parts taken from reference TRBV5-1 and TRBJ1-1, reads KAGVTQTPRYLIKTRGQQVTLSCSPISGHRSVSWYQQTPGQGLQFLFEYFSETQRNKGNFPGRFSGRQFSNSRSEMNVSTLELGDSALYLCASSQLEGTEAFFGQGTRLTVV.

The chain is built from TRBV5-4 and TRBJ2-1; D is unresolved. CDR1 SGHNT and CDR2 YYREEE come from the germline V gene (reference sequence). This CDR3 region has 15 residues. Trimming shortened V by 0 bases and J by 1 base, and 8 bases separated the two germline ends. The CDR3 protein is CASSLDLTSYNEQFF. DNA for the CDR3: TGTGCCAGCAGCTTGGACCTTACTTCCTACAATGAGCAGTTCTTC.

This clonotype occurred a few times. V is TRBV27 and J is TRBJ2-3, with 12 bases matching TRBD2. V lost 4 bases and J lost 0; bases outside the gene matches: 5. The CDR3 is made up of 17 amino acids. The germline V gene encodes CDR1 MNHEY and CDR2 SMNVEV (reference sequence). The DNA of the CDR3 is TGTGCCAGCAGTTATGGGACTAGCGGGCATAGCACAGATACGCAGTATTTT. This sequence encodes CASSYGTSGHSTDTQYF.

The CDR3 DNA reads as TGCGCCAGCAGCCAGTCAGGGTTCGGGAATCAGCCCCAGCATTTT. This encodes CASSQSGFGNQPQHF. J is TRBJ1-5 and V is TRBV4-3; the D gene is possibly TRBD1 (5 bases). The CDR3 totals 15 residues. Germline-derived CDR1 and CDR2 are LGHNA and YSLEER. The V end was cut by 3 bases, the J end by 4 bases, with 13 bases between.

This clonotype was seen at least ten times. The chain employs TRBV7-9 and TRBJ1-1; D might be TRBD1 (5 bases). Trimming shortened V by 1 base and J by 0 bases, and 12 bases separated the two germline ends. In germline, CDR1 is SEHNR, CDR2 FQNEAQ (reference sequence). The CDR3 is 16 amino acids. The CDR3 spells CASSLEMGRMNTEAFF. The DNA for the CDR3 is TGTGCCAGCAGCTTAGAAATGGGACGGATGAACACTGAAGCTTTCTTT.

The J gene is TRBJ2-1, the V gene TRBV10-1; TRBD2 aligns across 12 bases. The germline V gene has CDR1 WNHNN and CDR2 SYGVQD (reference sequence). CDR3 length: 15 residues. The J segment lost 8 bases and the V segment lost 3 bases, leaving 5 bases of the junction unmatched. CDR3 amino acids: CASSDETSGGDEQFF. The CDR3 DNA follows: TGCGCCAGCAGTGACGAGACTAGCGGGGGCGATGAGCAGTTCTTC.

This clonotype has only a few counts. V is TRBV20-1 and J is TRBJ2-1, with 9 bases lining up with TRBD2. The CDR3 loop spans 15 amino acids. V was clipped by 3 bases and J by 7 bases; unmatched bases: 10. From germline, CDR1 is DFQATT and CDR2 SNEGSKA (reference sequence). CDR3 loop: CSASVRGRARNEQFF. The CDR3 region has the DNA TGCAGTGCTAGTGTTCGCGGGAGGGCCCGGAATGAGCAGTTCTTC.

V usage is TRBV2 and J usage is TRBJ2-1; 11 bases are shared with TRBD2. V was clipped by 6 bases and J by 6 bases; unmatched bases: 7. The CDR3 covers 15 residues. The germline V gene has CDR1 SNHLY and CDR2 FYNNEI. The CDR3 loop reads CASSPTGTSGNEQFF. The DNA for the CDR3 is TGTGCCAGCAGCCCGACCGGGACTAGCGGCAATGAGCAGTTCTTC.

The chain carries TRBV27 and TRBJ2-1, with D maybe TRBD2 (6 bases). V lost 5 bases to trimming and J lost 6 bases, with 14 bases between them. This CDR3 is 14 amino acids long. Germline V gene data show CDR1 as MNHEY and CDR2 as SMNVEV (reference sequence). The CDR3 spells CASSLRLVTNEQFF. The CDR3 bases are TGTGCCAGCAGTCTCCGACTAGTAACCAATGAGCAGTTCTTC.

Many counts were recorded for this clonotype. The chain links TRBV27 to TRBJ1-5; D remains unclear. The CDR3 contains 13 residues. V was trimmed by 0 bases and J by 6 bases, leaving 6 bases between them. Germline values: CDR1 MNHEY, CDR2 SMNVEV (reference sequence). In DNA, the CDR3 is TGTGCCAGCAGTTTATCGGGGTCTCAGCCCCAGCATTTT. This translates into CASSLSGSQPQHF.

This clonotype was detected ten times or more. This chain connects TRBV6-5 to TRBJ2-7; no clear D. The CDR3 totals 14 residues. The ends were cut back, 5 bases at V and 1 base at J, with 12 bases in the middle. CDR1 is MNHEY and CDR2 is SVGAGI in the germline V gene. CDR3 protein: CASSATDTSYEQYF. DNA of the CDR3: TGTGCCAGCAGTGCTACAGACACTTCCTACGAGCAGTACTTC.